This record concerns one TCR beta chain sequence. Its specificity is not known. These newly diagnosed stage II-IVA oral cavity squamous cell carcinoma patients had no prior systemic or radiation treatment. These oral cavity squamous cell carcinomas were HPV-negative and locally advanced. The sample belongs to a study of neoadjuvant anti-PD-1 for oral cavity cancer. Study as a whole: Patients without progression received a fourth nivolumab dose around day 43, then surgical resection on days 50-56.

Looked up from germline, CDR1 is LNHDA and CDR2 is SQIVND (reference sequence). This CDR3 has 13 residues. V gave up 0 bases and J gave up 2 bases, with 5 bases separating them. The study, taken as a whole, reports: Each response group had just three patients in TCR analyses.

TCRdb's copy holds only in-frame clones and misses some; the assay was immunoSEQ multiplex PCR. This sample carries tens of thousands of clones, approximately 80% of them seen once, and the ten largest clones take 2% to 3%. The clonotype originates from a person aged 35-79 years with oral cavity squamous cell carcinoma. This material consisted of PBMCs, taken before nivolumab (anti-PD-1) treatment. The chain recombines TRBV19 with TRBJ2-7; D possibly matches TRBD1 or TRBD2 (5 bases each). CDR3 in amino acids: CASSIEGAYEQYF. The CDR3 DNA reads TGTGCCAGTAGTATAGAGGGGGCCTACGAGCAGTACTTC. Drawing the rest from reference TRBV19 and TRBJ2-7, the complete variable domain is DGGITQSPKYLFRKEGQNVTLSCEQNLNHDAMYWYRQDPGQGLRLIYYSQIVNDFQKGDIAEGYSVSREKKESFPLTVTSAQKNPTAFYLCASSIEGAYEQYFGPGTRLTVT.